This T cell receptor beta chain was obtained from a study of early T cells in non-severe SARS-CoV-2 infection. In this sample, this clonotype turned up many times. TCRdb used MiXCR to reprocess the 5' RACE reads, holding one entry per CDR3 protein. The table includes some 87,000 distinct CDR3 sequences, 9.5% to 15% detected once. This CDR3 region has 12 residues. CDR1 MDHEN and CDR2 SYDVKM come from the germline V gene. V shed 2 bases and J shed 10 bases, with 11 bases lying between them. The V and J genes are TRBV28 and TRBJ1-1; D gene uncertain. Sequencing was performed on whole blood. This TCR was recovered from an adult who was a healthcare worker with PCR-confirmed SARS-CoV-2 infection or an uninfected control (not recorded which). CDR3 sequence (DNA): TGTGCCAGCAGTTTACGGTCAACCACAGCTTTCTTT. Amino acids: CASSLRSTTAFF.